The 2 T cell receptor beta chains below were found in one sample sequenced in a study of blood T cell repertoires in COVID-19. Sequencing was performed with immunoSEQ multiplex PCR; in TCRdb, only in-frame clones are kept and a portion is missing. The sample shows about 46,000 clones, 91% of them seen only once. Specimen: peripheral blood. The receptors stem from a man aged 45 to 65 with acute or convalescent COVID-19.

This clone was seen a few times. In DNA, the CDR3 is TGTGCCAGCAGCGCACTAGGACAGGTCTCTGAAGCTTTCTTT. Protein sequence: CASSALGQVSEAFF. The chain is built from TRBV7-9 and TRBJ1-1; 7 nucleotides line up with TRBD1. The V gene end was trimmed by 5 bases and the J gene end by 6 bases; junction bases not matched to a gene: 9. Germline lookup yields CDR1 SEHNR and CDR2 FQNEAQ (reference sequence). The CDR3 extends over 14 amino acids.

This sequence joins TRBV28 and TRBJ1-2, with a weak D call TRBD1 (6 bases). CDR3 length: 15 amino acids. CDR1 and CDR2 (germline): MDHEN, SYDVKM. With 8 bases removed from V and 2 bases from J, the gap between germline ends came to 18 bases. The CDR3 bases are TGTGCCAGCGGAAACCCCAAAAGGGGGAACTATGGCTACACCTTC. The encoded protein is CASGNPKRGNYGYTF.